This TCR beta chain was sequenced for a study of shared clonotypes between healthy human individuals. Positive CCR7 selection of CD45RO-negative cells yielded the naive CD8 cells, and terminally differentiated effector memory CD45RA+ cells were excluded. Findings and limits, study-wide: Of the naive CD4 clonotypes, roughly 5% were shared across several donors.

Worth noting for this clone: Antigen unknown.

TCRdb keeps only in-frame clones here, not all; method: immunoSEQ multiplex PCR. Of around 2.1 million clones detected, 85% to 95% appear once; the ten largest clones hold approximately 1.7%. The V end lost 0 bases, the J end lost 8 bases, and 19 bases lay between the germline ends. Germline values: CDR1 MGHRA, CDR2 YSYEKL. CDR3 length equals 16 residues. The source of this sequence is a man aged 18 to 29 in good health. Some clones in this sample may be carry-over from other donors' samples. The specimen was naive CD8+ T cells from PBMCs. The chain joins TRBV4-1 to TRBJ1-1; D possibly corresponds to TRBD1 (5 bases). This CDR3 is CASSQERGAHYGEAFF. The CDR3 DNA is TGCGCCAGCAGCCAAGAACGAGGGGCCCATTATGGGGAAGCTTTCTTT.